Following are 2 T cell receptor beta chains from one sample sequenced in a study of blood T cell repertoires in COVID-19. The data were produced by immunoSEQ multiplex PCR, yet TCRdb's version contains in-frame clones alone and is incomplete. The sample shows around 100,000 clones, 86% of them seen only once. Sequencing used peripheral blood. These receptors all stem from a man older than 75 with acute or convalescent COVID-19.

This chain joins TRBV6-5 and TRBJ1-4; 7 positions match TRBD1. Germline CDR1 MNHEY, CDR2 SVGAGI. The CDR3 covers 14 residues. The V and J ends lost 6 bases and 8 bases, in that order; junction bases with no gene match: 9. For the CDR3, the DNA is TGTGCCAGCAGGTCTCAGGGGGTTAGGGAAAAACTGTTTTTT. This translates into CASRSQGVREKLFF.

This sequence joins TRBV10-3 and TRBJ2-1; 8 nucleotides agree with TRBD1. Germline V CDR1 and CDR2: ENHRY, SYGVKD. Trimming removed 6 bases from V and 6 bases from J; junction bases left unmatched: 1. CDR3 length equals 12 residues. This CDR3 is CAISGQGNEQFF. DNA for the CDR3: TGTGCCATCAGCGGACAGGGCAATGAGCAGTTCTTC.